This TCR beta chain was captured in a study of early T cells in non-severe SARS-CoV-2 infection. Overall study findings and caveats: Comparison of clonotypes with VDJdb favored anti-spike CD8 responses while missing private and CD4 specificities.

The junction had 12 bases not matched to a gene; V was cut back by 5 bases and J by 5 bases. The CDR3 is made up of 17 amino acids. Germline CDR1 and CDR2: SEHNR and FQNEAQ (reference sequence). TCRdb re-derived calls from the 5' RACE reads in MiXCR, one entry per CDR3 protein. The sample records some 32,000 distinct CDR3 sequences, roughly 5.8% being singletons. This clonotype has a count of ten or more. Its antigen is currently unknown. The origin of this receptor is an adult who was a healthcare worker with PCR-confirmed SARS-CoV-2 infection or an uninfected control (not recorded which). The chain links TRBV7-9 to TRBJ2-2, with TRBD2 identical over 9 bases. Source material: whole blood. CDR3 nucleotide sequence: TGTGCCAGCAGCCCGACCCTTAGCGGGAGTCGTACCGGGGAGCTGTTTTTT. It encodes CASSPTLSGSRTGELFF.